Described below is a single T cell receptor beta chain sequence and its context. The sample comes from a study of blood T cell repertoires in COVID-19. Background on the study: Donors in the United States, Italy and Spain gave samples during acute or convalescent COVID-19.

In the authors' workflow: Scientists estimated how many nucleated cells there were by amplifying reference gene primers. Clones were read by immunoSEQ multiplex PCR, and TCRdb kept only the in-frame ones, dropping some. That table supplies the V and J calls and clone size; D and trimming were determined from the DNA. The data contain over 250,000 clones, just over 90% of them singletons. The CDR3 consists of 16 residues. The germline V gene encodes CDR1 SQVTM and CDR2 ANQGSEA. Trimming removed 6 bases from V and 7 bases from J; junction bases left unmatched: 11. Patients of the Seattle cohort, enrolled during active infection, were followed longitudinally.

Sequencing used peripheral blood. V gene TRBV29-1 combines with J gene TRBJ2-5; TRBD2 matches 16 bases. The clonotype was recovered from a woman aged 30 to 39 with COVID-19, enrolled during active disease. This CDR3 is CSVWGGTSGREVTQYF. Here the CDR3 DNA reads TGCAGCGTGTGGGGGGGGACTAGCGGGAGGGAGGTGACCCAGTACTTC.